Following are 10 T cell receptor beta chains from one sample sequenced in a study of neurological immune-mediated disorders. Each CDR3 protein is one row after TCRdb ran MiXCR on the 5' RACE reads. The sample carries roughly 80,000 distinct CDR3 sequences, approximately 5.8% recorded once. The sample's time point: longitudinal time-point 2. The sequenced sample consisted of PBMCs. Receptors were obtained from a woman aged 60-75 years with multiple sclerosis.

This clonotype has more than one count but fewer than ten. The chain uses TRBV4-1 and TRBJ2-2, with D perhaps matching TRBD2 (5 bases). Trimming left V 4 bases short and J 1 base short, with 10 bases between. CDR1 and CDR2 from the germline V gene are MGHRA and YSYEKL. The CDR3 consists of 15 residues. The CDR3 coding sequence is TGCGCCAGCAGCCCCCGGGAAGGGAACACCGGGGAGCTGTTTTTT. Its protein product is CASSPREGNTGELFF.

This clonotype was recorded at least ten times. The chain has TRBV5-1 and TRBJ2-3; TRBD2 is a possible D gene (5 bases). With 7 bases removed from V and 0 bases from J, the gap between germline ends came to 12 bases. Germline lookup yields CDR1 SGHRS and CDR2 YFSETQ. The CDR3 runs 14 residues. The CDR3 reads CASREGASTDTQYF. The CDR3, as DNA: TGCGCCAGCCGCGAGGGCGCTAGCACAGATACGCAGTATTTT.

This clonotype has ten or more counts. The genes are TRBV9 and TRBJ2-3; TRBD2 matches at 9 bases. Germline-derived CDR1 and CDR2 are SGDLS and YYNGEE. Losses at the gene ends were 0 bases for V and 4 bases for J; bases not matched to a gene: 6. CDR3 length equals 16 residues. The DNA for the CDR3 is TGTGCCAGCAGCGTAGTAGGCGGGGGGGCATCAGATACGCAGTATTTT. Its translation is CASSVVGGGASDTQYF.

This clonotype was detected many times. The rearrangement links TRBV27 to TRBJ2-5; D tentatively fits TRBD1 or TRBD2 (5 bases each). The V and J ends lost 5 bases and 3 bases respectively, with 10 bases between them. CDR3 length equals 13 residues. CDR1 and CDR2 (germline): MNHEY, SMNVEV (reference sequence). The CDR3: CASSRGRKETQYF. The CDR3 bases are TGTGCCAGCAGTCGGGGACGGAAAGAGACCCAGTACTTC.

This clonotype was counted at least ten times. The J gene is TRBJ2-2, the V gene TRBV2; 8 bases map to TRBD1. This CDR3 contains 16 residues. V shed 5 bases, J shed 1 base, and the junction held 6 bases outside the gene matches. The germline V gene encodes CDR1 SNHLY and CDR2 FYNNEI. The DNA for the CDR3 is TGTGCCAGCAGTCCCCGGACAGGGAGGAACACCGGGGAGCTGTTTTTT. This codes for CASSPRTGRNTGELFF.

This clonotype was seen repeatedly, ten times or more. This chain's CDR3 is CSASYGDRQGNEQFF. The CDR3 coding sequence is TGCAGTGCTAGTTACGGGGACAGGCAGGGGAATGAGCAGTTCTTC. V gene TRBV20-1 combines with J gene TRBJ2-1; 8 nucleotides match TRBD1. Looked up from germline, CDR1 is DFQATT and CDR2 is SNEGSKA (reference sequence). V lost 3 bases and J lost 7; bases outside the gene matches: 11. This CDR3 is built from 15 residues.

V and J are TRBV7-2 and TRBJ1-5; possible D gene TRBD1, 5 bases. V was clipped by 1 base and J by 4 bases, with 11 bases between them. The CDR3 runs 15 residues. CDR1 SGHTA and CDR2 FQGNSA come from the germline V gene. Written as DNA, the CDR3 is TGTGCCAGCAGCTTAGACGTGACAGCTAATCAGCCCCAGCATTTT. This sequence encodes CASSLDVTANQPQHF.

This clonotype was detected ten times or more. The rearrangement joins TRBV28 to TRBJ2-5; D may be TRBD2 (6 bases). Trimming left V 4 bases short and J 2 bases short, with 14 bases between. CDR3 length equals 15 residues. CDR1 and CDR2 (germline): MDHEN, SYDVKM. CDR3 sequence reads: CASSSLGAGQETQYF. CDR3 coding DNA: TGTGCCAGCAGTTCGTTGGGCGCGGGGCAAGAGACCCAGTACTTC.

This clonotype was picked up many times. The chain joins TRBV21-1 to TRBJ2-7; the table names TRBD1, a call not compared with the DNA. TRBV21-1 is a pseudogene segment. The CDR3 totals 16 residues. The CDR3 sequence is CASSKDVRGSRYEQYF. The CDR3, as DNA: TGTGCCAGCAGCAAAGATGTCAGGGGGAGTAGATACGAGCAGTACTTC.

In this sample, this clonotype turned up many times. The CDR3 region is CATSTGTSGANVLTF. In DNA form, the CDR3 reads TGTGCCACCAGCACTGGGACCTCTGGGGCCAACGTCCTGACTTTC. V is TRBV15 and J is TRBJ2-6; D may be TRBD1 or TRBD2 (5 bases each). The CDR3 length is 15 residues. Germline CDR1 is LNHNV and CDR2 is YYDKDF (reference sequence). Trimming removed 4 bases at V and 0 bases at J, with 7 bases between. The full variable domain, its missing parts supplied by reference TRBV15 and TRBJ2-6, is DAMVIQNPRYQVTQFGKPVTLSCSQTLNHNVMYWYQQKSSQAPKLLFHYYDKDFNNEADTPDNFQSRRPNTSFCFLDIRSPGLGDTAMYLCATSTGTSGANVLTFGAGSRLTVL.